This TCR beta chain appears in the sequencing data of a study of CD8+CD57+ T cells in acquired aplastic anemia. In the study overall: DNA recovered from sorted CD4+ and CD8+ cells had a mean of approximately 3.5 ug.

TCR beta VDJ combinations and CDR3 sequences were profiled from genomic DNA. TCRdb passed the reads through MiXCR, listing each CDR3 protein once. The sample lists around 190,000 distinct CDR3 sequences, 61% occurring once. CDR1 and CDR2 from the germline V gene are ENHRY and SYGVKD. The CDR3 contains 15 residues. Trimming took 0 bases from V and 2 from J, leaving 9 bases between them. The V call is TRBV10-3, the J call TRBJ2-3, with D unresolved. Sequencing input: sorted CD4+, CD8+, or CD8+CD57+ T cells (not recorded which) from PBMCs. The origin of this receptor is a human donor in good health. CDR3 residues: CAISESMSDTDTQYF. In DNA, the CDR3 is TGTGCCATCAGTGAGTCGATGTCAGACACAGATACGCAGTATTTT.